The entry below gives a single T cell receptor beta chain sequence along with its context. Its specificity is unknown. This CDR3 has 14 amino acids. V was clipped by 3 bases and J by 3 bases; unmatched bases: 5. Germline loops: CDR1 SGHRS, CDR2 YFSETQ. The data were taken from a study of a mutant IDH1 vaccine in newly diagnosed glioma. Measured with immunoSEQ multiplex PCR; TCRdb has only the in-frame clones, and not every one. The sample contains tens of thousands of clones, about 90% of which appear only once. Documented time point: week 35, safety follow-up. Doses of 300 ug of mutant IDH1 20-mer peptide were given with topical imiquimod.

This specimen consisted of PBMCs, obtained from a glioma patient whose treatment included an IDH1 peptide vaccine. The chain uses TRBV5-1 and TRBJ2-5; 7 bases are shared with TRBD1. The clonotype originates from a middle-aged man with glioma. The CDR3 is CASSSSGQKETQYF. CDR3 sequence (DNA): TGCGCCAGCAGCTCCTCGGGACAGAAAGAGACCCAGTACTTC.